This TCR beta chain was observed in a study of T cells in Graves' hyperthyroidism and ophthalmopathy. V lost 5 bases and J lost 4, with 11 bases in between. Germline V gives CDR1 MNHEY, CDR2 SVGAGI. The CDR3 contains 13 residues. General study points: Ophthalmopathy onset followed model prediction by a median roughly 6.5 months. Clonotypes that were expanded in thyroid above 0.001 mostly appeared in blood too.

As to this clonotype: The antigen is undetermined.

What was amplified from RNA transcripts were TCR beta CDR3 regions. HTBI primers were the set used in a first-round RT-PCR of the TCR CDR3. TCRdb analysed the multiplex PCR reads with MiXCR anew, one entry per CDR3 protein. The sample lists 500,000 to 650,000 distinct CDR3 sequences; 40% to 50% were seen once. Not enrolled were patients with uncontrolled infection, other autoimmune disease, pregnancy or lactation. The chain uses TRBV6-5 and TRBJ1-2; D is unresolved. The sample comprised peripheral blood or thyroid tissue (not recorded which). The sequence was collected from an adult woman with Graves' disease, either hyperthyroidism or ophthalmopathy (not recorded which). CDR3 amino acids: CASSLDGIYGYTF. The CDR3 nucleotides read TGTGCCAGCAGTCTGGACGGGATCTATGGCTACACCTTC.